The entry below describes one TCR beta chain. What this receptor recognizes is not known. No base quality information exists; no much larger clone differs at one position. Counted from cysteine to phenylalanine, this CDR3 has 14 amino acids. Of all the DNA, just the CDR3 is kept, 42 bases in frame from base 1. CDR1 SGHDT and CDR2 YYEEEE were looked up in the germline V gene. The junction shows trimming of 0 bases on V and 1 base on J, plus 7 bases between the germline ends. The sample is drawn from a study of lymphopenia after photon versus proton radiotherapy (dated by TCRdb to about 2019). Background on the whole study: The immunological effects of photon versus proton radiation therapy were compared in patients with gastrointestinal tumors who developed high-grade lymphopenia. The cohort included under 25 patients with gastrointestinal tumors who developed lymphopenia after receiving either photon or proton therapy. The study was designed to characterize how the impact on the immune system differs between the two radiation modalities. Overall study outcomes, separate from this receptor: Once the lymphocyte count had reached its nadir, the repertoires of photon-treated patients showed oligoclonal expansion, particularly of CD8+ Temra cells, and this expansion drove the decline in diversity. Across the cohort, a larger post-nadir drop in TCR diversity was inversely correlated with overall survival time among patients who died. The survival association was assessed only in patients who died, and the authors presented better survival with proton therapy as a possibility rather than a demonstrated result. During treatment, patients who received photon therapy lost naive T cells and TCR diversity and gained effector/memory populations, whereas patients who received proton therapy remained relatively stable.

Receptor libraries were prepared by the immunoSEQ multiplex PCR assay. Deep sequencing of rearranged TCR beta loci, alongside multiparametric flow cytometry, was used to profile T cell repertoires. The table comes from immuneACCESS by way of TCRdb, which keeps in-frame sequences with V and J called. Part of the clones is missing from these tables; in studies checked, under half for an unresolved V gene and the rest for unknown reasons. The sample table shows fewer than 9,500 clones, and about four fifths are seen once. About half of the sample goes to the ten largest clones. This chain is built from TRBV5-6 and TRBJ1-1; the D gene is perhaps TRBD1, from 5 matching bases. The sequences come from peripheral blood, collected from a patient treated with photon-based radiotherapy. The source is a man under 40 with gastric cancer. The CDR3 reads CASSLVQGNTEAFF. The nucleotide sequence is TGTGCCAGCAGCTTGGTGCAGGGGAACACTGAAGCTTTCTTT.